This paragraph reports one TCR beta chain. Its target is unknown. This specimen belongs to a study of T cell responses to AZD1222 COVID-19 vaccine. As for the study in general: Second-dose groups at about 4 or about 12 weeks were pooled.

Sequenced by immunoSEQ multiplex PCR; TCRdb stores in-frame clones only, minus some. Of 90,000 to 150,000 clones listed, about nine tenths are singletons. This CDR3 has 16 amino acids. V gave up 1 base and J gave up 5 bases, with 15 bases separating them. Germline V gene lookup returns CDR1 MGHRA and CDR2 YSYEKL. Broader study findings: A reported finding is that nearly half of spike-specific TCRs target unmutated variant regions. Dominant at 160-218 and 743-854, vaccine-associated CD4 TCRs also spanned spike. Possibly, clonal diversity was underestimated; donors were largely white British and included more females.

The chain is built from TRBV4-1 and TRBJ1-5; D may be TRBD1 (6 bases). The sequenced sample was peripheral blood, obtained on day 0 of AZD1222 vaccination. The receptor was derived from an adult in good health. CDR3: CASSQVGGLSHQPQHF. The CDR3 DNA follows: TGCGCCAGCAGCCAAGTCGGGGGGCTTTCTCATCAGCCCCAGCATTTT.